The clone carrying this T cell receptor beta chain was detected many times. What it binds is unknown. This sample is part of a study of T-cell reconstitution after alpha-beta-depleted transplantation in children. Study-level points and caveats: Several patients had high TCRbeta diversity at day 60; it came from surviving recipient T cells and thymic progenitors. A year had passed since transplant, and T-cell counts and diversity by then came mostly from newly produced T cells. Several hundred graft clones that had expanded were reportedly the source of alpha-beta T cells about two months after transplant.

For TCRbeta, the library was prepared with unique molecular identifiers. TCRdb re-derived calls from the PCR reads in MiXCR, one entry per CDR3 protein. The repertoire consists of hundreds of thousands of distinct CDR3 sequences, with about an eighth occurring once and the leading ten covering 0.75% to 0.85%. This CDR3 has 14 residues. The V and J ends lost 7 bases and 2 bases respectively, with 9 bases between them. This clonotype originated in a girl aged 2-10 years with congenital amegakaryocytic thrombocytopenia, due to receive a stem cell transplant. Material: PBMCs, obtained before TCRalphabeta/CD19-depleted stem cell transplant. The chain uses TRBV12-3 or TRBV12-4 and TRBJ2-6; possibly TRBD1 for D (5 bases). CDR3 DNA sequence: TGTGCCAGCACCCTAGGGGCTGGGGCCAACGTCCTGACTTTC. Its translation: CASTLGAGANVLTF.